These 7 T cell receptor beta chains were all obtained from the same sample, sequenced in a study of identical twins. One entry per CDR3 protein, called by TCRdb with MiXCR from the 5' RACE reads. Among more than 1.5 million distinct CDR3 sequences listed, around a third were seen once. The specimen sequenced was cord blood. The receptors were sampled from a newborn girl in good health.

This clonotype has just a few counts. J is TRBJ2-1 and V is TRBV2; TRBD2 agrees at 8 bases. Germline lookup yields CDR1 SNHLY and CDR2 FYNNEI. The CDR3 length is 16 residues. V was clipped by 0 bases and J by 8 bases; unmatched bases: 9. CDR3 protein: CASSEALGTRVDEQFF. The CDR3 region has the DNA TGTGCCAGCAGTGAAGCGCTAGGGACTAGGGTGGATGAGCAGTTCTTC.

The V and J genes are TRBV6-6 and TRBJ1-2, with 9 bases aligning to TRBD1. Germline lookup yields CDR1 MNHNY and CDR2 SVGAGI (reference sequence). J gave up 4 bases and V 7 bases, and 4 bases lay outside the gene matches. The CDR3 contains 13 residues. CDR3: CASILTGGYGYTF. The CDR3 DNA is TGTGCCAGCATATTGACAGGGGGCTATGGCTACACCTTC.

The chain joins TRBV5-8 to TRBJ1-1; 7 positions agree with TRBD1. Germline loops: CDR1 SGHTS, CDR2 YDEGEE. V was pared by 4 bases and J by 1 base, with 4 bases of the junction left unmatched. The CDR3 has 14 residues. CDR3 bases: TGTGCCAGCAGCATTGGACAGGCGAACACTGAAGCTTTCTTT. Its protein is CASSIGQANTEAFF.

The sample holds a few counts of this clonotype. CDR3: CASSLAQTSGDEQFF. The CDR3 bases are TGTGCCAGCAGCTTAGCCCAGACTAGCGGCGATGAGCAGTTCTTC. The chain is built from TRBV7-2 and TRBJ2-1; TRBD2 matches at 9 bases. The CDR3 covers 15 residues. Germline V gene lookup returns CDR1 SGHTA and CDR2 FQGNSA. The ends lost 0 bases at V and 8 bases at J; junction bases unmatched: 5. Variable domain in full (rest from reference TRBV7-2 and TRBJ2-1): GAGVSQSPSNKVTEKGKDVELRCDPISGHTALYWYRQSLGQGLEFLIYFQGNSAPDKSGLPSDRFSAERTGGSVSTLTIQRTQQEDSAVYLCASSLAQTSGDEQFFGPGTRLTVL.

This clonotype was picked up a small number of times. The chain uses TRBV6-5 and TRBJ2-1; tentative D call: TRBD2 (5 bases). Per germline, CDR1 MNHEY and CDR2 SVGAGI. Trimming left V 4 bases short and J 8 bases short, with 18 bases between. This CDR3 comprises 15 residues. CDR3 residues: CASSSRLGVPDEQFF. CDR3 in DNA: TGTGCCAGCAGTTCACGCCTCGGGGTCCCAGATGAGCAGTTCTTC.

DNA of the CDR3: TGTGCCAGCAGCCCCGACAGGGAGATTGGCTACACCTTC. It yields the protein CASSPDREIGYTF. The chain employs TRBV7-2 and TRBJ1-2; TRBD1 matches at 7 bases. CDR3 size: 13 residues. Germline-derived CDR1 and CDR2 are SGHTA and FQGNSA. V was pared by 5 bases and J by 7 bases, with 7 bases of the junction left unmatched.

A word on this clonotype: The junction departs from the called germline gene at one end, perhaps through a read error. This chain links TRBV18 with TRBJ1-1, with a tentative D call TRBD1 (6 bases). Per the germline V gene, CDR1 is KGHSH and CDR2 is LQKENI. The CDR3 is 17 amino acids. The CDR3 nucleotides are TGTGTCAGCTCACCTGTCAGGGGCGCCGGGGGGAACACTGAAGCTTTCTTT. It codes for CVSSPVRGAGGNTEAFF.